The 5 T cell receptor beta chains presented below share a single source sample, sequenced in a study of blood T cells in healthy people across ages. A second PCR of about 6 to 12 cycles used a sample-barcoded 5' primer and a J-beta primer mix. Each CDR3 protein is one row after TCRdb ran MiXCR on the 5' RACE reads. The sample lists 600,000 or so distinct CDR3 sequences, approximately 21% occurring once. The sequenced material came from blood. These receptors all stem from a man in his 70s in good health.

V usage is TRBV12-3 or TRBV12-4 and J usage is TRBJ1-5; 8 bases align to TRBD1. After removal of 6 bases from V and 7 bases from J, the junction contained 8 bases not matched to a gene. The CDR3 length is 14 residues. The CDR3: CASSPDRERQPQHF. In DNA, the CDR3 is TGTGCCAGCAGCCCGGACAGGGAACGGCAGCCCCAGCATTTT.

A note on this clonotype: This clone may be a read error of a much larger clone one base away. The chain uses TRBV6-5 and TRBJ2-4; maybe TRBD1 (6 bases). V was shortened by 2 bases and J by 6 bases, with 14 bases between the two germline ends. Germline CDR1 reads MNHEY; CDR2 reads SVGAGI. The CDR3 covers 15 residues. CDR3 region: CASSYTGAGVNIQYF. CDR3 bases: TGTGCCAGCAGTTACACCGGGGCAGGGGTAAACATTCAGTACTTC.

The rearrangement uses TRBV14 and TRBJ1-1; no clear D. CDR3 length: 14 amino acids. Trimming removed 2 bases at V and 5 bases at J, with 12 bases between. The V gene's germline CDR1 is SGHDN and CDR2 FVKESK. CDR3 sequence (DNA): TGTGCCAGCAGCCAAAATTCAGCCTCAACTGAAGCTTTCTTT. Translating it yields CASSQNSASTEAFF.

This sequence joins TRBV5-1 and TRBJ2-5, with TRBD1 as a possible D gene (6 bases). V lost 0 bases and J lost 5, with 11 bases in between. This CDR3 has 14 residues. Germline V gene sequence: CDR1 SGHRS, CDR2 YFSETQ. The chain's CDR3 is CASSLERGFETQYF. CDR3 in DNA: TGCGCCAGCAGCTTGGAAAGGGGGTTTGAGACCCAGTACTTC.

In this sample, this clonotype turned up a few times. The rearrangement links TRBV12-3 or TRBV12-4 to TRBJ2-3, with D unclear. Deletions cut 7 bases from V and 5 bases from J, with 7 bases between. This CDR3 is built from 11 residues. CDR3: CASTLRDTQYF. The DNA of the CDR3 is TGTGCCAGCACCCTGAGAGATACGCAGTATTTT.